The present T cell receptor beta chain was sequenced within a study of cytotoxic CD8 clonotypes in ibrutinib-treated CLL. Overall study: Patients gave response samples after a median 12 months of treatment, range 6 to 36. Findings and caveats of the study: Contraction or stability on treatment was seen for public clonotypes, which were uncommon.

This clone was seen a handful of times. Its matching antigen is unknown. The intended depth for sequencing was 1 in 200,000 to 1 in 1 million T cells. Clones were read by immunoSEQ multiplex PCR, and TCRdb kept only the in-frame ones, dropping some. Here the sample spans 200,000 to 250,000 clones, 70% being singletons. The sequenced sample was PBMCs, obtained after 24 months of ibrutinib treatment. This TCR derives from a human donor with chronic lymphocytic leukemia.

As DNA, the CDR3 is TGTGCCAGCAGCTTGGGGTACGGGACCGAGAATCAGCCCCAGCATTTT. The encoded protein is CASSLGYGTENQPQHF. This chain joins TRBV5-6 and TRBJ1-5, with D possibly TRBD1 on 5 matching bases. From germline, CDR1 is SGHDT and CDR2 YYEEEE. CDR3 length equals 16 residues. Deletions cut 0 bases from V and 4 bases from J, with 14 bases between. Full variable domain (missing parts from reference TRBV5-6 and TRBJ1-5): DAGVTQSPTHLIKTRGQQVTLRCSPKSGHDTVSWYQQALGQGPQFIFQYYEEEERQRGNFPDRFSGHQFPNYSSELNVNALLLGDSALYLCASSLGYGTENQPQHFGDGTRLSIL.